This passage covers 24 T cell receptor beta chains from one sample sequenced in a study of cytomegalovirus exposure and HLA in healthy donors. PCR used 60 Vbeta primers and 13 Jbeta primers. Generated by immunoSEQ multiplex PCR, the TCRdb table keeps only in-frame clones and is missing some. The sample has about 120,000 clones, roughly 71% seen once. Sequenced material: PBMCs. These receptors came from a woman in her thirties or forties in good health and CMV-seropositive.

The chain recombines TRBV6-1 with TRBJ1-3; TRBD1 is a possible D gene (5 bases). CDR1 is MNHNS, CDR2 SASEGT, per germline. The CDR3 has 14 amino acids. Trimming removed 9 bases at V and 4 bases at J, with 16 bases between. The DNA for the CDR3 is TGTGCCAGTAGGGGCCAGGGAAAAGGAAACACCATATATTTT. Encoded protein: CASRGQGKGNTIYF.

The chain combines TRBV9 with TRBJ2-7; 9 bases fit TRBD2. V trimming: 0 bases; J trimming: 6 bases; junction bases outside the gene matches: 13. CDR1 and CDR2 from the germline V gene are SGDLS and YYNGEE. The CDR3 covers 17 residues. The CDR3 bases are TGTGCCAGCAGCGTAGACTTTAGCGGGGGCTTCCCTCGCGAGCAGTACTTC. Translation gives CASSVDFSGGFPREQYF.

This clone was seen once. The V gene is TRBV4-3, the J gene TRBJ1-2; D is perhaps TRBD1 (5 bases). Deletions cut 0 bases from V and 6 bases from J, with 14 bases between. There are 15 residues in the CDR3. Germline CDR1 and CDR2: LGHNA and YSLEER. The CDR3 here is CASSQDRQRVNGYTF. In nucleotides, the CDR3 is TGCGCCAGCAGCCAAGATCGACAGCGGGTAAATGGCTACACCTTC.

This clone showed up just once. Here the CDR3 reads CASSEDRQRNQPQHF. In DNA form, the CDR3 reads TGTGCCAGCAGTGAAGATCGACAACGGAATCAGCCCCAGCATTTT. The V call is TRBV6-1, the J call TRBJ1-5; no clear D gene. V lost 1 base and J lost 4, with 11 bases in between. Germline CDR1 is MNHNS and CDR2 is SASEGT. CDR3 size: 15 residues.

V is TRBV30 and J is TRBJ1-5; D may be TRBD1 (5 bases). This CDR3 comprises 14 residues. V was cut by 2 bases and J by 0 bases, with 8 bases left in between. Germline V gene sequence: CDR1 GTSNPN, CDR2 SVGIG (reference sequence). CDR3 coding DNA: TGTGCCTGGAGTCGGGACTATAGCAATCAGCCCCAGCATTTT. Translation gives CAWSRDYSNQPQHF.

This chain links TRBV12-2 with TRBJ1-2; the D segment call TRBD1 is taken from the table without a DNA check. TRBV12-2 is a recognized pseudogene. The CDR3 is 16 amino acids. The CDR3 nucleotides are TGTGCAAGTCGTCCCGGGACAGACTGTAACCTCTATGGCTACACCTTC. Translating gives CASRPGTDCNLYGYTF.

This clone was seen a handful of times. The chain has TRBV7-9 and TRBJ1-4, with D perhaps TRBD1 (5 bases). V lost 3 bases to trimming and J lost 8 bases, with 10 bases between them. The CDR3 totals 13 residues. Per the germline V gene, CDR1 is SEHNR and CDR2 is FQNEAQ (reference sequence). The CDR3 region is CASSLAGQEKLFF. The DNA of the CDR3 is TGTGCCAGCAGCTTGGCGGGGCAAGAAAAACTGTTTTTT.

The CDR3 DNA reads TGTGCCAGCAGTGCACAGGGGAGGACTAATGAAAAACTGTTTTTT. Its translation is CASSAQGRTNEKLFF. The chain employs TRBV25-1 and TRBJ1-4, with 7 bases fitting TRBD1. With V trimmed by 4 bases and J by 2 bases, 4 bases remained unmatched. Per the germline V gene, CDR1 is MGHDK and CDR2 is SYGVNS. The CDR3 loop spans 15 amino acids.

V and J are TRBV10-2 and TRBJ2-2, with TRBD1 as a possible D gene (6 bases). The CDR3 runs to 13 residues. Between the trimmed V and J ends, which lost 5 bases and 5 bases, there was a span of 9 bases. Germline assignment: CDR1 WSHSY and CDR2 SAAADI. Written as DNA, the CDR3 is TGCGCCAGCAGTTTGGGGGCTACCGGGGAGCTGTTTTTT. The encoded protein is CASSLGATGELFF.

The V gene is TRBV5-1, the J gene TRBJ1-2; TRBD1 is a possible D gene (6 bases). Looked up from germline, CDR1 is SGHRS and CDR2 is YFSETQ. The CDR3 totals 13 residues. V gave up 4 bases and J gave up 1 base, with 8 bases separating them. CDR3 sequence: CASSPDSNYGYTF. The CDR3 bases are TGCGCCAGCAGCCCGGACAGTAACTATGGCTACACCTTC.

The rearrangement uses TRBV5-1 and TRBJ2-5; 12 bases line up with TRBD2. The CDR3 has 17 amino acids. With V trimmed by 0 bases and J by 2 bases, 5 bases remained unmatched. CDR1 is SGHRS, CDR2 YFSETQ, per germline. CDR3 sequence: CASSLGPTSGGQETQYF. The CDR3 coding sequence is TGCGCCAGCAGCTTGGGTCCGACTAGCGGGGGACAAGAGACCCAGTACTTC.

This clone came up a few times. The J gene is TRBJ2-1, the V gene TRBV27, with 9 nucleotides matching TRBD1. CDR1 and CDR2 from the germline V gene are MNHEY and SMNVEV (reference sequence). With 6 bases clipped from V and 0 bases from J, the junction kept 9 bases outside the gene matches. The CDR3 extends over 17 amino acids. This chain's CDR3 is CASRGQGLILSYNEQFF. The CDR3 DNA sequence: TGTGCCAGCAGGGGACAGGGATTGATTCTCTCCTACAATGAGCAGTTCTTC.

The rearrangement links TRBV5-1 to TRBJ2-7; possible D gene TRBD1, 7 bases. Between the trimmed V and J ends, which lost 4 bases and 6 bases, there was a span of 17 bases. CDR3 length equals 14 residues. Germline V gives CDR1 SGHRS, CDR2 YFSETQ. This CDR3 is CASSGAGGIGEQYF. DNA for the CDR3: TGCGCCAGCAGCGGCGCAGGGGGGATCGGCGAGCAGTACTTC.

The V gene is TRBV2, the J gene TRBJ1-2; 10 nucleotides align to TRBD1. Per germline, CDR1 SNHLY and CDR2 FYNNEI. The CDR3 runs 13 residues. The V gene end was trimmed by 6 bases and the J gene end by 5 bases; junction bases not matched to a gene: 3. The CDR3 DNA is TGTGCCAGCAGGGGGGACAGGGGATATGGCTACACCTTC. Its translation: CASRGDRGYGYTF.

Comment on this clone: The same CDR3 is also encoded by other DNA sequences in this sample. This rearrangement joins TRBV29-1 to TRBJ1-5, with 9 bases matching TRBD1. The germline V gene encodes CDR1 SQVTM and CDR2 ANQGSEA. The CDR3 covers 14 residues. J was trimmed by 5 bases and V by 4 bases; bases with no gene match: 6. The CDR3 protein is CSVAGTGKDQPQHF. CDR3 DNA sequence: TGCAGCGTTGCCGGGACAGGGAAGGATCAGCCCCAGCATTTT.

This clone was seen once. The gene calls are TRBV4-3 and TRBJ1-1; 10 positions match TRBD1. Germline CDR1 is LGHNA and CDR2 is YSLEER. The CDR3 contains 14 residues. J gave up 6 bases and V 3 bases, and 4 bases lay outside the gene matches. CDR3 nucleotide sequence: TGCGCCAGCAGCCACGGGACAGGGGTAGCTGAAGCTTTCTTT. This gives the protein CASSHGTGVAEAFF.

V usage is TRBV5-1 and J usage is TRBJ1-2, with TRBD1 matching 7 bases. The CDR3 is 17 amino acids. In germline, CDR1 is SGHRS, CDR2 YFSETQ. The V segment lost 6 bases and the J segment 4 bases; nucleotides outside the gene matches: 18. The CDR3 bases are TGCGCCAGCAACCCACAGGGGCCCGCGGACGCGGTCTATGGCTACACCTTC. It codes for CASNPQGPADAVYGYTF.

The rearrangement uses TRBV6-5 and TRBJ2-7; D is perhaps TRBD1 (6 bases). Germline lookup yields CDR1 MNHEY and CDR2 SVGAGI. This CDR3 spans 14 amino acids. Trimming took off 7 bases at V and 2 bases at J, with 15 bases between the two ends. CDR3 region: CASTSGHSTYEQYF. The CDR3 DNA reads as TGTGCCAGCACATCGGGACATAGTACCTACGAGCAGTACTTC.

This clone was counted a single time. This chain uses TRBV13 with TRBJ2-1, with TRBD2 matching 11 bases. The CDR3 sequence is 17 residues long. Germline V gives CDR1 PRHDT, CDR2 FYEKMQ (reference sequence). V dropped 1 base and J dropped 4; count of bases not matched to a gene: 6. The CDR3 is CASSLVTSGGPYNEQFF. Here the CDR3 DNA reads TGTGCCAGCAGCTTAGTAACTAGCGGGGGCCCTTACAATGAGCAGTTCTTC.

The chain has TRBV28 and TRBJ2-1; D call uncertain. CDR3 size: 10 residues. Trimming stripped 4 bases from V and 10 bases from J, with 5 bases between. From germline, CDR1 is MDHEN and CDR2 SYDVKM. Written as DNA, the CDR3 is TGTGCCAGCAGTTACAGCGAGCAGTTCTTC. The encoded protein is CASSYSEQFF. Full variable domain (outside the CDR3, taken from reference TRBV28 and TRBJ2-1): DVKVTQSSRYLVKRTGEKVFLECVQDMDHENMFWYRQDPGLGLRLIYFSYDVKMKEKGDIPEGYSVSREKKERFSLILESASTNQTSMYLCASSYSEQFFGPGTRLTVL.

J is TRBJ2-1 and V is TRBV4-3; 8 positions agree with TRBD2. CDR3 length: 15 amino acids. The V segment lost 4 bases and the J segment 9 bases; nucleotides outside the gene matches: 11. Looked up from germline, CDR1 is LGHNA and CDR2 is YSLEER. CDR3 nucleotides: TGCGCCAGCAGCCCGCAGCCAACGGGAGGGGGTGAGCAGTTCTTC. Translation: CASSPQPTGGGEQFF.

The chain couples TRBV25-1 to TRBJ1-2; a weak D match, TRBD1 (5 bases). CDR1 is MGHDK, CDR2 SYGVNS, per germline. The germline V and J ends were trimmed by 2 bases and 4 bases, with 8 bases remaining between them. The CDR3 has 13 residues. CDR3 loop: CASSERGTYGYTF. The CDR3 DNA sequence: TGTGCCAGCAGTGAAAGGGGAACCTATGGCTACACCTTC.

The chain links TRBV29-1 to TRBJ2-3; D is unresolved. The length of the CDR3 is 12 residues. Trimming cost V 2 bases and J 3 bases, with 6 bases left between them. Germline V gene lookup returns CDR1 SQVTM and CDR2 ANQGSEA. The DNA for the CDR3 is TGCAGCGTTGAACTAGTGACAGATACGCAGTATTTT. This sequence encodes CSVELVTDTQYF.

J is TRBJ2-7 and V is TRBV5-1; D is possibly TRBD1 (5 bases). Germline V lookup: CDR1 SGHRS, CDR2 YFSETQ. Trimming took off 0 bases at V and 7 bases at J, with 14 bases between the two ends. The CDR3 is made up of 14 amino acids. In DNA, the CDR3 is TGCGCCAGCAGCTTGGCCGGGCAGTCAGGGGAGCAGTACTTC. Protein sequence: CASSLAGQSGEQYF.